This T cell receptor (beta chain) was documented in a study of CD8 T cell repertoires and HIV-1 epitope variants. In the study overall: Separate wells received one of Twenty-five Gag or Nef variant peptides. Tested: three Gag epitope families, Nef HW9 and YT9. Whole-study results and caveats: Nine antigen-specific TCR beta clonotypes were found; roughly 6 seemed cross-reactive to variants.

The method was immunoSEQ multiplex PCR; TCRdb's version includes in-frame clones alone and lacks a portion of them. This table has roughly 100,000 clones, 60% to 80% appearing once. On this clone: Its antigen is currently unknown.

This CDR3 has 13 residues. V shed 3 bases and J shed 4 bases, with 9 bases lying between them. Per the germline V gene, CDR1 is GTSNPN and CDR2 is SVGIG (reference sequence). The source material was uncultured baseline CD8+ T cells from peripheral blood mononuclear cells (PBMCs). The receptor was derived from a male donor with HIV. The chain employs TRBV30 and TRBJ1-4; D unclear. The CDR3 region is CAWRGTHNEKLFF. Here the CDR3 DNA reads TGTGCCTGGAGGGGAACCCATAATGAAAAACTGTTTTTT. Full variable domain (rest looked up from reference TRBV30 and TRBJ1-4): SQTIHQWPATLVQPVGSPLSLECTVEGTSNPNLYWYRQAAGRGLQLLFYSVGIGQISSEVPQNLSASRPQDRQFILSSKKLLLSDSGFYLCAWRGTHNEKLFFGSGTQLSVL.